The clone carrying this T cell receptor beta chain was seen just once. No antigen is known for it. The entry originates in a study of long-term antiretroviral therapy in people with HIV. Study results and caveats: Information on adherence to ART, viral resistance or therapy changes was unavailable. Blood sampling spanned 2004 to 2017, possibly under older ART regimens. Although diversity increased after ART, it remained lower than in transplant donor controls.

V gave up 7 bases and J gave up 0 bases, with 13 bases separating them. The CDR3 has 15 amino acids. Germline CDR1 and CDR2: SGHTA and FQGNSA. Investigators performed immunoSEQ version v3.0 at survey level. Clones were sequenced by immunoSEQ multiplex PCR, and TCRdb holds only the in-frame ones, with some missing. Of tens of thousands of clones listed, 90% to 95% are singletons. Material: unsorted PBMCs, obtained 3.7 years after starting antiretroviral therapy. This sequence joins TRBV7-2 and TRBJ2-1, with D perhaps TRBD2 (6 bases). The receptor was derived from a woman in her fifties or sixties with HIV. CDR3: CASIWGVSSYNEQFF. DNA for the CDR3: TGTGCCAGCATCTGGGGGGTAAGCTCCTACAATGAGCAGTTCTTC.